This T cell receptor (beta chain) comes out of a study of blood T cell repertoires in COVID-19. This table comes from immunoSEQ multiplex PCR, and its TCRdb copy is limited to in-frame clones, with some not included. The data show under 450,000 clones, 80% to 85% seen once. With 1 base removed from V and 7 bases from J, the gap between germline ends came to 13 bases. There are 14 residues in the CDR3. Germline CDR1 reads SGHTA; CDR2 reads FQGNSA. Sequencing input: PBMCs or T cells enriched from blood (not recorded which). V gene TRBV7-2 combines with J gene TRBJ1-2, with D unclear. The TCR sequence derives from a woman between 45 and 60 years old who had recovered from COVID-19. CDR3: CASSLEAGGTGYTF. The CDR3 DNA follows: TGTGCCAGCAGCTTAGAGGCAGGTGGAACTGGCTACACCTTC.